The 28 T cell receptor beta chains given below trace back to one sample, sequenced in a study. TCRdb itself ran the RT-PCR reads through MiXCR, one entry per CDR3 protein. Of more than 550,000 distinct CDR3 sequences detected, 12% to 15% appear once; the ten largest clones hold about 3.6%. The specimen was memory CD4+ T cells from blood. All receptors come from a female donor in good health, serving as a healthy control.

The sample holds many counts of this clonotype. The V call is TRBV10-1, the J call TRBJ2-7, with D unclear. V was cut by 0 bases and J by 2 bases, with 5 bases left in between. CDR3 length: 13 residues. CDR1 is WNHNN, CDR2 SYGVQD, per germline (reference sequence). The CDR3 sequence is CASSESATYEQYF. The CDR3 coding sequence is TGCGCCAGCAGTGAGTCGGCAACCTACGAGCAGTACTTC.

V gene TRBV27 combines with J gene TRBJ2-3; D is possibly TRBD1 or TRBD2 (9 bases each). The V and J ends lost 2 bases and 10 bases respectively, with 19 bases between them. Germline lookup yields CDR1 MNHEY and CDR2 SMNVEV (reference sequence). The CDR3 has 15 residues. CDR3 bases: TGTGCCAGCAGTTTAGGGACAGGGTTAGCGGGGGCGCAGTATTTT. This encodes CASSLGTGLAGAQYF.

This clonotype was observed a few times. V is TRBV5-6 and J is TRBJ2-7; 9 nucleotides line up with TRBD2. V trimming: 0 bases; J trimming: 2 bases; junction bases outside the gene matches: 6. This CDR3 has 16 amino acids. The germline V gene has CDR1 SGHDT and CDR2 YYEEEE. This CDR3 is CASSLGWASGTYEQYF. CDR3 coding DNA: TGTGCCAGCAGCTTGGGCTGGGCTAGCGGGACCTACGAGCAGTACTTC. Looking up the rest from reference TRBV5-6 and TRBJ2-7 gives the full variable domain: DAGVTQSPTHLIKTRGQQVTLRCSPKSGHDTVSWYQQALGQGPQFIFQYYEEEERQRGNFPDRFSGHQFPNYSSELNVNALLLGDSALYLCASSLGWASGTYEQYFGPGTRLTVT.

The genes are TRBV20-1 and TRBJ2-7; possible D gene TRBD2, 6 bases. The CDR3 spans 14 residues. The germline V gene encodes CDR1 DFQATT and CDR2 SNEGSKA (reference sequence). V was trimmed by 5 bases and J by 1 base, leaving 15 bases between them. The CDR3 sequence is CSAAEGSGSYEQYF. For the CDR3, the DNA is TGCAGTGCTGCAGAGGGTAGCGGTTCCTACGAGCAGTACTTC.

The table lists this clonotype with a few counts. Written as DNA, the CDR3 is TGTGCCAGCAGCGGGGGGGTGTTCAGGACCGGGGAGCTGTTTTTT. Translated: CASSGGVFRTGELFF. V gene TRBV12-3 or TRBV12-4 combines with J gene TRBJ2-2; 8 positions match TRBD2. Trimming at V came to 6 bases and at J to 5 bases, leaving 8 bases not matched to a gene. The CDR3 spans 15 residues.

This clonotype was counted between two and nine times. The J gene is TRBJ2-1, the V gene TRBV27; D not certain. This CDR3 is built from 14 residues. Trimming removed 3 bases from V and 9 bases from J, with 15 bases in between. Germline assignment: CDR1 MNHEY and CDR2 SMNVEV (reference sequence). The CDR3 sequence is CASSLGYPYGEQFF. The CDR3 region has the DNA TGTGCCAGCAGTTTGGGCTACCCCTACGGTGAGCAGTTCTTC.

This chain joins TRBV29-1 and TRBJ1-2; TRBD1 matches at 9 bases. V lost 5 bases to trimming and J lost 3 bases; unmatched junction nucleotides: 19. The CDR3 length is 18 residues. Germline CDR1 SQVTM, CDR2 ANQGSEA. The DNA for the CDR3 is TGCAGCGTTAAAGGTACAGGGACAGGGAATTTGGTGGACTATGGCTACACCTTC. Its translation is CSVKGTGTGNLVDYGYTF. Filled out from reference TRBV29-1 and TRBJ1-2, the complete variable domain reads SAVISQKPSRDICQRGTSLTIQCQVDSQVTMMFWYRQQPGQSLTLIATANQGSEATYESGFVIDKFPISRPNLTFSTLTVSNMSPEDSSIYLCSVKGTGTGNLVDYGYTFGSGTRLTVV.

The V gene is TRBV6-2 or TRBV6-3, the J gene TRBJ1-5; D is undetermined. Trimming shortened V by 6 bases and J by 9 bases, and 9 bases separated the two germline ends. Germline V gives CDR1 MNHEY, CDR2 SVGEGT. The CDR3 sequence is 11 residues long. Here the CDR3 reads CASSSSGPQHF. Here the CDR3 DNA reads TGTGCCAGCAGCAGCTCGGGGCCCCAGCATTTT.

The sample holds many counts of this clonotype. The chain recombines TRBV10-2 with TRBJ1-5; TRBD1 matches 7 bases. The germline V gene encodes CDR1 WSHSY and CDR2 SAAADI. V lost 6 bases, J lost 8 bases, and 13 bases stayed unmatched. This CDR3 is built from 15 residues. CDR3 residues: CASSAWAGGLEPQHF. The CDR3 nucleotides read TGCGCCAGCAGCGCCTGGGCAGGGGGTTTGGAGCCCCAGCATTTT.

This clonotype was counted many times. The V gene is TRBV7-7, the J gene TRBJ2-7; D gene ambiguous. From germline, CDR1 is SSHAT and CDR2 FNYEAQ (reference sequence). This CDR3 spans 13 amino acids. Trimming stripped 2 bases from V and 2 bases from J, with 7 bases between. The CDR3 is CASSLFFAYEQYF. In DNA form, the CDR3 reads TGTGCCAGCAGCTTATTCTTTGCCTACGAGCAGTACTTC.

This clonotype turned up a few times. CDR3 coding DNA: TGTGCCAGCAGCTTAGCCGTGGGACAGGGTTCCCAGCCCCAGCATTTT. It is translated as CASSLAVGQGSQPQHF. This chain uses TRBV7-8 with TRBJ1-5; 9 bases align to TRBD1. The CDR3 consists of 16 residues. Losses at the gene ends were 0 bases for V and 7 bases for J; bases not matched to a gene: 7. Germline loops: CDR1 SGHVS, CDR2 FQNEAQ.

In this sample, this clonotype turned up many times. This chain joins TRBV7-8 and TRBJ2-5; D is unclear. V lost 0 bases and J 4 bases, leaving 12 bases between the germline ends. Germline CDR1 is SGHVS and CDR2 is FQNEAQ. The CDR3 is 15 residues long. The CDR3 DNA reads as TGTGCCAGCAGCTTAGCGATGGGGAATCGAGAGACCCAGTACTTC. It specifies CASSLAMGNRETQYF.

This clonotype was found a few times. For the CDR3, the DNA is TGTGCCAGCAGTTACGCAGGTCCTACCTACGAGCAGTACTTC. Its translation is CASSYAGPTYEQYF. This chain connects TRBV6-2 or TRBV6-3 to TRBJ2-7; D remains unclear. This CDR3 has 14 amino acids. Trimming removed 2 bases from V and 2 bases from J, with 10 bases in between. Germline-derived CDR1 and CDR2 are MNHEY and SVGEGT.

This chain connects TRBV28 to TRBJ2-1, with 7 bases identical to TRBD2. CDR3 size: 13 residues. Germline CDR1 and CDR2: MDHEN and SYDVKM. V shed 5 bases, J shed 12 bases, and the junction held 10 bases outside the gene matches. The CDR3 loop is CASSGGGSQWQFF. The CDR3 DNA reads TGTGCCAGCAGTGGGGGAGGGTCCCAGTGGCAGTTCTTC.

This clonotype was detected only a few times. A much more abundant neighbour one base away suggests this may be a read error. V usage is TRBV7-9 and J usage is TRBJ1-5, with D possibly TRBD1 on 6 matching bases. Germline V gene data show CDR1 as SEHNR and CDR2 as FQNEAQ (reference sequence). The CDR3 covers 13 residues. V lost 2 bases and J 5 bases, leaving 7 bases between the germline ends. CDR3 loop: CASSLQGHQPQHF. In DNA form, the CDR3 reads TGTGCCAGCAGCTTACAGGGGCATCAGCCCCAGCATTTT.

This chain joins TRBV6-6 and TRBJ2-3; 7 bases are a match to TRBD1. Trimming cost V 0 bases and J 6 bases; bases outside gene matches: 6. CDR1 is MNHNY and CDR2 is SVGAGI in the germline V gene (reference sequence). The CDR3 has 15 residues. Here the CDR3 reads CASSYSRQGSDTQYF. The DNA of the CDR3 is TGTGCCAGCAGTTACTCCAGACAGGGTAGTGATACGCAGTATTTT.

V is TRBV12-3 or TRBV12-4 and J is TRBJ2-6; D gene uncertain. V dropped 8 bases and J dropped 1 base, with 9 bases sitting between them. This CDR3 has 14 residues. The CDR3 DNA is TGTGCCAGCCTAACCTGGTCTGGGGCCAACGTCCTGACTTTC. This encodes CASLTWSGANVLTF.

This clonotype was recorded many times. V gene TRBV20-1 combines with J gene TRBJ2-1; D is uncertain. The V and J ends lost 3 bases and 5 bases respectively, with 11 bases between them. Germline V CDR1 and CDR2: DFQATT, SNEGSKA (reference sequence). The CDR3 is 13 residues long. CDR3 in DNA: TGCAGTGCTAGGAGAACAACGGACAATGAGCAGTTCTTC. It encodes CSARRTTDNEQFF.

The CDR3: CAWSTLDTQYF. The CDR3 region has the DNA TGTGCCTGGAGTACGTTAGATACGCAGTATTTT. The gene calls are TRBV30 and TRBJ2-3; D gene unclear. From germline, CDR1 is GTSNPN and CDR2 SVGIG (reference sequence). V lost 2 bases, J lost 5 bases, and 5 bases lay in between. This CDR3 region has 11 residues.

The chain employs TRBV6-2 or TRBV6-3 and TRBJ1-5; the D is unclear. V dropped 0 bases and J dropped 7 bases, with 10 bases sitting between them. Looked up from germline, CDR1 is MNHEY and CDR2 is SVGEGT. This CDR3 spans 14 amino acids. The CDR3 loop reads CASSYSMGDQPQHF. DNA for the CDR3: TGTGCCAGCAGTTACTCGATGGGAGACCAGCCCCAGCATTTT.

This clonotype appeared a single time. This chain uses TRBV9 with TRBJ2-5, with D possibly being TRBD1 (5 bases). The germline V gene encodes CDR1 SGDLS and CDR2 YYNGEE. This CDR3 contains 15 residues. Trimming removed 4 bases from V and 5 bases from J, with 18 bases in between. DNA of the CDR3: TGTGCCAGCAGCAAAGGCATAGGGGCGCGGGAGACCCAGTACTTC. Its protein is CASSKGIGARETQYF.

Details on this clonotype: This may be a read error, as it is one base from a much larger clone. The rearrangement links TRBV5-5 to TRBJ1-4, with D perhaps matching TRBD1 (6 bases). The CDR3 loop spans 14 amino acids. Germline assignment: CDR1 SGHKS and CDR2 YYEKEE (reference sequence). Here the CDR3 DNA reads TGTGCCAGCAGCTTCGGACAGATAAGTGAAAAACTGCTTTTT. This codes for CASSFGQISEKLLF.

In its sample, this clonotype was seen a few times. The V call is TRBV20-1, the J call TRBJ2-5, with D unclear. Trimming stripped 2 bases from V and 1 base from J, with 5 bases between. The length of the CDR3 is 12 residues. Germline values: CDR1 DFQATT, CDR2 SNEGSKA (reference sequence). The CDR3 here is CSARFIQETQYF. As DNA, the CDR3 is TGCAGTGCTAGATTCATCCAAGAGACCCAGTACTTC.

The genes are TRBV7-9 and TRBJ2-7, with TRBD1 identical over 7 bases. Germline V CDR1 and CDR2: SEHNR, FQNEAQ (reference sequence). The CDR3 is 14 residues long. The J segment lost 3 bases and the V segment lost 5 bases, leaving 7 bases of the junction unmatched. The CDR3, as DNA: TGTGCCAGCAGCCCGGTGGACAGGATCTACGAGCAGTACTTC. It codes for CASSPVDRIYEQYF.

This clonotype was counted many times. The chain uses TRBV15 and TRBJ2-1, with 7 bases identical to TRBD1. V dropped 0 bases and J dropped 7; count of bases not matched to a gene: 3. The CDR3 sequence is 14 residues long. From germline, CDR1 is LNHNV and CDR2 YYDKDF (reference sequence). CDR3 DNA: TGTGCCACCAGCAGAGATTTCAGGGGGAATGAGCAGTTCTTC. This encodes CATSRDFRGNEQFF.

This clonotype was seen a handful of times. This chain connects TRBV6-1 to TRBJ1-4; weak D call: TRBD1 (5 bases). V was clipped by 5 bases and J by 8 bases, with 15 bases between them. Looked up from germline, CDR1 is MNHNS and CDR2 is SASEGT. This CDR3 region has 14 residues. CDR3 amino acids: CASSRQQAGEKLFF. CDR3 DNA: TGTGCCAGCAGTAGACAGCAAGCGGGGGAAAAACTGTTTTTT.

This clonotype was seen a handful of times. The J gene is TRBJ1-4, the V gene TRBV4-3, with TRBD1 identical over 8 bases. The CDR3 contains 13 residues. Unmatched junction bases numbered 2, after V lost 0 bases and J lost 11 bases. Germline CDR1 reads LGHNA; CDR2 reads YSLEER. CDR3 protein: CASSQDTGGKLFF. The DNA for the CDR3 is TGCGCCAGCAGCCAAGACACAGGGGGGAAACTGTTTTTT.

The genes are TRBV5-6 and TRBJ2-1; D is possibly TRBD2 (6 bases). Germline loops: CDR1 SGHDT, CDR2 YYEEEE. This CDR3 spans 16 amino acids. Trimming removed 7 bases from V and 0 bases from J, with 17 bases in between. The CDR3 region is CASLFSGGSSYNEQFF. For the CDR3, the DNA is TGTGCCAGCTTGTTTAGCGGAGGATCCTCCTACAATGAGCAGTTCTTC.